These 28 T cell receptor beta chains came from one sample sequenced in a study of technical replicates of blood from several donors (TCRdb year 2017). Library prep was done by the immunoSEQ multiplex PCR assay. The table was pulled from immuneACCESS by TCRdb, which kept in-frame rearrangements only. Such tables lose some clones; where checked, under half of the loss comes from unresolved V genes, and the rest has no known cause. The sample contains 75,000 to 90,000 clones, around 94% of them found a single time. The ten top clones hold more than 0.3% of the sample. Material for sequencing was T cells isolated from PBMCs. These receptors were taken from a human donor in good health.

CDR3 sequence (DNA): TGTGCCAGCAGTGTTGAGCCAGAAAAACTGTTTTTT. It specifies CASSVEPEKLFF. This chain connects TRBV2 to TRBJ1-4; D not certain. V shed 4 bases and J shed 8 bases, with 8 bases lying between them. The CDR3 runs 12 residues. Germline V lookup: CDR1 SNHLY, CDR2 FYNNEI.

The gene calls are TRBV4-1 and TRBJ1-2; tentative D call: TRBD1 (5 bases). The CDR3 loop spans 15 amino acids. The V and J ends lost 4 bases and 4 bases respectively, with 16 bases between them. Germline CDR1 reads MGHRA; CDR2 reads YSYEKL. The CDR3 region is CASSLPGGVFYGYTF. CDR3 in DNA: TGCGCCAGCAGCCTCCCGGGGGGGGTATTCTATGGCTACACCTTC.

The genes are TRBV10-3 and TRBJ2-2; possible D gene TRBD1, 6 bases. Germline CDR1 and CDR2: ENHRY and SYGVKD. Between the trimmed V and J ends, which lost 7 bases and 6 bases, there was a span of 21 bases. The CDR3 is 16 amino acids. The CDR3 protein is CAITARLTEGAGELFF. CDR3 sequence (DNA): TGTGCCATCACCGCCCGACTTACTGAGGGGGCCGGGGAGCTGTTTTTT.

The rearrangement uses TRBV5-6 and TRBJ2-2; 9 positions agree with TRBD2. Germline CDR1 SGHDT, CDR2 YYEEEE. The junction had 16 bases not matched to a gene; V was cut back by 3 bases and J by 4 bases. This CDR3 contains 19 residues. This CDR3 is CASSSEGGRAEEGTGELFF. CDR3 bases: TGTGCCAGCAGCTCGGAGGGCGGGAGGGCGGAAGAAGGCACCGGGGAGCTGTTTTTT.

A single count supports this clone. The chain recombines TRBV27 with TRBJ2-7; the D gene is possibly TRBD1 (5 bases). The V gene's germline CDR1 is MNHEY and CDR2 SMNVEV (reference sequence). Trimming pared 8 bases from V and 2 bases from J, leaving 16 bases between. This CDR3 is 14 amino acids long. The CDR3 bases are TGTGCCAGCCTAGACCCAGGGTACCCCTACGAGCAGTACTTC. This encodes CASLDPGYPYEQYF.

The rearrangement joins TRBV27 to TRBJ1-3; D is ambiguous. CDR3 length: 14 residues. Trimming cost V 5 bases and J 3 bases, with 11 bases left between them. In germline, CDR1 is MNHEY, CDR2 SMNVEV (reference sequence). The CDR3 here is CASSPPGYGNTIYF. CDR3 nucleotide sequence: TGTGCCAGCAGTCCCCCCGGTTATGGAAACACCATATATTTT.

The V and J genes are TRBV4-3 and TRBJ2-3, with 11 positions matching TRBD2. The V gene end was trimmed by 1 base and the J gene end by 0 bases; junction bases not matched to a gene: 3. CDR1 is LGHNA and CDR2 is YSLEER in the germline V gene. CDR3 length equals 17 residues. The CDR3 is CASSQVTSGTSTDTQYF. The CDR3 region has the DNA TGCGCCAGCAGCCAAGTGACTAGCGGGACTAGCACAGATACGCAGTATTTT.

CDR3 protein: CSVEPETENTEAFF. CDR3 coding DNA: TGCAGCGTTGAACCCGAGACAGAGAACACTGAAGCTTTCTTT. This rearrangement joins TRBV29-1 to TRBJ1-1, with D perhaps TRBD1 (5 bases). The CDR3 covers 14 residues. Germline V gene sequence: CDR1 SQVTM, CDR2 ANQGSEA. V lost 2 bases and J 1 base, leaving 11 bases between the germline ends.

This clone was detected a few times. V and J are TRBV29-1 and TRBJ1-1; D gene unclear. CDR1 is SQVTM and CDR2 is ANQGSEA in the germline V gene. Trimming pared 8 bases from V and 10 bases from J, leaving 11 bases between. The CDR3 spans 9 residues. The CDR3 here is CSTEPGAFF. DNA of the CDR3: TGCAGCACGGAGCCGGGAGCTTTCTTT. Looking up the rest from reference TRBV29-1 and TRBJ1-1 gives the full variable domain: SAVISQKPSRDICQRGTSLTIQCQVDSQVTMMFWYRQQPGQSLTLIATANQGSEATYESGFVIDKFPISRPNLTFSTLTVSNMSPEDSSIYLCSTEPGAFFGQGTRLTVV.

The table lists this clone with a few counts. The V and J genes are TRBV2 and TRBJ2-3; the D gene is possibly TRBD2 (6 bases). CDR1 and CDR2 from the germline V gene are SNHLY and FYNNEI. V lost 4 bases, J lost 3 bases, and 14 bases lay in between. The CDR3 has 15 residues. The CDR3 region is CASSAGELVTDTQYF. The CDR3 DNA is TGTGCCAGCAGTGCGGGAGAATTGGTTACAGATACGCAGTATTTT.

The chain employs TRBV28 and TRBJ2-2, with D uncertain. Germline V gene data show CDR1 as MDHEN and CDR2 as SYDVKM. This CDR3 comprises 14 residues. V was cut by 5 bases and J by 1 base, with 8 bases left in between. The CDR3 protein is CASSPGGNTGELFF. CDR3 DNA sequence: TGTGCCAGCAGTCCCGGTGGGAACACCGGGGAGCTGTTTTTT.

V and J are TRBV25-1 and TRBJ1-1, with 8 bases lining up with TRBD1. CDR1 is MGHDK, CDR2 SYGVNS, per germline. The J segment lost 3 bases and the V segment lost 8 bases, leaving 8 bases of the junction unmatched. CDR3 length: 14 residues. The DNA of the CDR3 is TGTGCCAGCGGATCCGGACAGGGACACACTGAAGCTTTCTTT. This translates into CASGSGQGHTEAFF.

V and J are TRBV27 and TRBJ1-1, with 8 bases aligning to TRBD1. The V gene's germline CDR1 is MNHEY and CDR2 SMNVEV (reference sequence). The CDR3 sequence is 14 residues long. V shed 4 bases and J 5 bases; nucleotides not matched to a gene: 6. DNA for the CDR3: TGTGCCAGCAGTTGGACAGGGAGGGCGACTGAAGCTTTCTTT. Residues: CASSWTGRATEAFF.

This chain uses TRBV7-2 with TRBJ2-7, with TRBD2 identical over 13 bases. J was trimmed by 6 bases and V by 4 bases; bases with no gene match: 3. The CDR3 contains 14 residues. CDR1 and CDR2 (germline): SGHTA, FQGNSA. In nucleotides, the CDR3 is TGTGCCAGCAGCTCCAGACTAGCGGGAGGCGAGCAGTACTTC. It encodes CASSSRLAGGEQYF.

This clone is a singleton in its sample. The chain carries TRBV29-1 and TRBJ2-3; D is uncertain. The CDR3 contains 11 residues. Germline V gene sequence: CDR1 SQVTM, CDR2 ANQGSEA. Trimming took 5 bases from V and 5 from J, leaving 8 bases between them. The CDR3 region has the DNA TGCAGCGTTAGGCCGGGAGATACGCAGTATTTT. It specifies CSVRPGDTQYF.

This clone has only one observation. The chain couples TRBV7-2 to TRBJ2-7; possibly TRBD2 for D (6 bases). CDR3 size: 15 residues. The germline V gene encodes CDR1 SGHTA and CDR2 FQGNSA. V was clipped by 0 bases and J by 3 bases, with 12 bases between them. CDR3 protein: CASSLARAGLYEQYF. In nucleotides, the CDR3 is TGTGCCAGCAGCTTAGCCCGAGCGGGCCTCTACGAGCAGTACTTC.

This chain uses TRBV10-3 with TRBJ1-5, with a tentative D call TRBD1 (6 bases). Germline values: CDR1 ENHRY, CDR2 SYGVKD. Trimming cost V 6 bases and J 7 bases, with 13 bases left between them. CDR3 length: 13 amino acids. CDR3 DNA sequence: TGTGCCATCAGAAACAGGGTCGGACAGCCCCAGCATTTT. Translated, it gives CAIRNRVGQPQHF.

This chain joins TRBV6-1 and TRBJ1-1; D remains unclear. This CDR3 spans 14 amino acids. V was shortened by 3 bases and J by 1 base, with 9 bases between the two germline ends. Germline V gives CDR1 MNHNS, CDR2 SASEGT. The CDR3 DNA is TGTGCCAGCAGTGACTGGAGAACGAACACTGAAGCTTTCTTT. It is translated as CASSDWRTNTEAFF.

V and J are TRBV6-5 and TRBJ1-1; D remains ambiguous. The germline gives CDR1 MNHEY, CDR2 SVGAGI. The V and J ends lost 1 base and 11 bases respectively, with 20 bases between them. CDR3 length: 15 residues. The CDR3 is CASSYFLDVGSDAFF. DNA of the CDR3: TGTGCCAGCAGTTACTTCTTGGACGTCGGGAGTGATGCTTTCTTT.

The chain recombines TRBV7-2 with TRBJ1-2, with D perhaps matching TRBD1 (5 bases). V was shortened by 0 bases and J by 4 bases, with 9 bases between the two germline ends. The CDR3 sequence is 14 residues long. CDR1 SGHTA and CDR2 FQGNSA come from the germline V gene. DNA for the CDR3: TGTGCCAGCAGCTTAGCGCGGGACTCCTATGGCTACACCTTC. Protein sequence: CASSLARDSYGYTF.

The CDR3: CASSLGPGANYGYTF. As DNA, the CDR3 is TGTGCCAGCAGCTTAGGGCCGGGGGCTAACTATGGCTACACCTTC. The rearrangement uses TRBV7-3 and TRBJ1-2; D is perhaps TRBD1 (5 bases). CDR3 length equals 15 residues. Germline V CDR1 and CDR2: SGHTA, FQGTGA. Trimming stripped 2 bases from V and 0 bases from J, with 10 bases between.

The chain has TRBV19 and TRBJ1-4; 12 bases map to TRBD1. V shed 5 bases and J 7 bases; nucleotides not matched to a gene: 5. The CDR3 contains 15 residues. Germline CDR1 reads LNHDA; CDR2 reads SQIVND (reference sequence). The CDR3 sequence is CASSFRDRGLEKLFF. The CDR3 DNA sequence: TGTGCCAGTAGTTTCCGGGACAGGGGGCTTGAAAAACTGTTTTTT.

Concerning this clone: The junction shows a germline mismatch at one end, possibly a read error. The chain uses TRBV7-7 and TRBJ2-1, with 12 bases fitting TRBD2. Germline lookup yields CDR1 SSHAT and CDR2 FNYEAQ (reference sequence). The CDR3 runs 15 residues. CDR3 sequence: CASRRLAGENNEQFF. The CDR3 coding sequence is TGTGCTAGCAGACGACTAGCGGGAGAGAACAATGAGCAGTTCTTC.

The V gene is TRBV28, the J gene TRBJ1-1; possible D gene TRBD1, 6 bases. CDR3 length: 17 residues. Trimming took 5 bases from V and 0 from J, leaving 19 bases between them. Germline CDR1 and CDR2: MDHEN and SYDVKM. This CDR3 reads CASSTRQQGDMNTEAFF. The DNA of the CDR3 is TGTGCCAGCAGTACCCGACAGCAAGGGGACATGAACACTGAAGCTTTCTTT.

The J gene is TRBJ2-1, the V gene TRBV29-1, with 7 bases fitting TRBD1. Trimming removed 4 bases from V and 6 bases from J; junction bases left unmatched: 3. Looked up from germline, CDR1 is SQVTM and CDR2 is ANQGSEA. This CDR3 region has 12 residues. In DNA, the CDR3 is TGCAGCGTTGGAACAGGGGCCAATGAGCAGTTCTTC. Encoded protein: CSVGTGANEQFF.

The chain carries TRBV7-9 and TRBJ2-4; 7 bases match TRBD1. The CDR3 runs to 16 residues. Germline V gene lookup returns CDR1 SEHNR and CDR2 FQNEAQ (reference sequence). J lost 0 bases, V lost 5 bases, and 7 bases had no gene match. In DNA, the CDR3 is TGTGCCAGCAGCGTCGGGGACAGACTAGCCAAAAACATTCAGTACTTC. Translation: CASSVGDRLAKNIQYF.

The DNA for the CDR3 is TGTGCCAGCAGTTCGGCCGGGACAGGGGTACTTAGTGAGCAGTTCTTC. Amino acids: CASSSAGTGVLSEQFF. The chain combines TRBV28 with TRBJ2-1, with 10 bases lining up with TRBD1. Looked up from germline, CDR1 is MDHEN and CDR2 is SYDVKM. The CDR3 spans 16 residues. V was pared by 4 bases and J by 9 bases, with 12 bases of the junction left unmatched.

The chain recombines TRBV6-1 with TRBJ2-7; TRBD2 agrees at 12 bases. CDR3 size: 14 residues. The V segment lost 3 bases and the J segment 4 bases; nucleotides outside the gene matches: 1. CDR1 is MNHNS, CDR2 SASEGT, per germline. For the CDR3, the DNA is TGTGCCAGCAGTGAGACTAGCGGGAGATACGAGCAGTACTTC. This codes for CASSETSGRYEQYF.